The T cell receptor beta chain under discussion was sequenced for a study of Ad26.COV2.S vaccination and SARS-CoV-2 variants. Clones were sequenced by immunoSEQ multiplex PCR, and TCRdb holds only the in-frame ones, with some missing. The sample has 410,000 or so clones, about 90% seen once; the top ten hold 1.5% to 2%. The treatment here: about 20 received Ad26.COV2.S at low or high dose, single or two shots; roughly five received placebo; per-sample allocation not given. Collection of the samples took place on day 63 after the first injection of vaccine or placebo. The V and J ends lost 7 bases and 5 bases, in that order; junction bases with no gene match: 6. CDR3 length: 13 amino acids. Note on this clone: Its antigen is unknown.

Study-level findings and limits: With respect to non-spike TCR breadth, vaccine and placebo recipients were similar. Breadth, reportedly substantial, characterized the spike-specific CD8+ and CD4+ T cell responses after vaccination.

The clonotype was recovered from a person between 18 and 65 years old who received the Ad26.COV2.S COVID-19 vaccine or a placebo. The specimen comprised peripheral blood, sampled in a trial of Ad26.COV2.S vaccine versus placebo. The chain joins TRBV12-3 or TRBV12-4 to TRBJ1-1; 8 nucleotides match TRBD1. Here the CDR3 reads CASTGTGGTEAFF. The CDR3 nucleotides read TGTGCCAGCACCGGGACAGGCGGGACTGAAGCTTTCTTT.